This TCR beta chain stems from a study of control samples from healthy donors and cancer patients. Germline CDR1 is MDHEN and CDR2 is SYDVKM. The CDR3 sequence is 13 residues long. Trimming cost V 10 bases and J 2 bases; bases outside gene matches: 6. The repertoire was sequenced with immunoSEQ multiplex PCR; TCRdb's copy has only in-frame clones and lacks some. The sample records tens of thousands of clones, 90% to 95% being singletons. The chain uses TRBV28 and TRBJ2-3, with TRBD2 identical over 7 bases. The sequenced material came from blood. The TCR was taken from a man between 25 and 39 years old in good health. DNA of the CDR3: TGTGCCACCGAGGGGAGGGCCACAGATACGCAGTATTTT. Protein: CATEGRATDTQYF.